Below are 5 T cell receptor beta chains sequenced from a single sample in a study of shared clonotypes between healthy human individuals. Repertoires were generated with immunoSEQ multiplex PCR, while TCRdb's copy carries only in-frame clones and drops some. The sample has 90,000 to 100,000 clones, roughly half seen once; the top ten hold around 16%. The sequenced sample was PBMCs. The receptors were sampled from a woman aged 40 to 49 in good health. Some clones in this sample may be carry-over from other donors' samples.

This chain links TRBV25-1 with TRBJ1-4, with a weak D call TRBD1 (6 bases). V lost 8 bases and J 6 bases, leaving 10 bases between the germline ends. The V gene's germline CDR1 is MGHDK and CDR2 SYGVNS. CDR3 length: 12 amino acids. The CDR3 nucleotides read TGTGCCAGCCCCGCAGGGGATGAAAAACTGTTTTTT. Protein: CASPAGDEKLFF. The variable domain in full, completed from reference TRBV25-1 and TRBJ1-4, reads EADIYQTPRYLVIGTGKKITLECSQTMGHDKMYWYQQDPGMELHLIHYSYGVNSTEKGDLSSESTVSRIRTEHFPLTLESARPSHTSQYLCASPAGDEKLFFGSGTQLSVL.

This clone has only a few counts. The rearrangement joins TRBV14 to TRBJ2-7; tentatively, D is TRBD1 or TRBD2 (5 bases each). The CDR3 has 16 amino acids. Trimming removed 4 bases from V and 3 bases from J, with 19 bases in between. Germline CDR1 reads SGHDN; CDR2 reads FVKESK. This CDR3 is CASSPTSGRRGYEQYF. For the CDR3, the DNA is TGTGCCAGCAGCCCCACATCGGGACGTAGAGGCTACGAGCAGTACTTC. The complete variable domain, with remaining parts taken from reference TRBV14 and TRBJ2-7, reads EAGVTQFPSHSVIEKGQTVTLRCDPISGHDNLYWYRRVMGKEIKFLLHFVKESKQDESGMPNNRFLAERTGGTYSTLKVQPAELEDSGVYFCASSPTSGRRGYEQYFGPGTRLTVT.

In the case of this clone: A far larger clone lies a single base away; this is likely a read error. The gene calls are TRBV5-6 and TRBJ1-5; D uncertain. Trimming left V 4 bases short and J 2 bases short, with 10 bases between. Germline values: CDR1 SGHDT, CDR2 YYEEEE. The CDR3 sequence is 14 residues long. The CDR3 sequence: CASSEQSGNQPQHF. The CDR3 DNA is TGTGCCAGCAGCGAACAGAGTGGCAATCAGCCCCAGCATTTT. Variable domain in full (rest from reference TRBV5-6 and TRBJ1-5): DAGVTQSPTHLIKTRGQQVTLRCSPKSGHDTVSWYQQALGQGPQFIFQYYEEEERQRGNFPDRFSGHQFPNYSSELNVNALLLGDSALYLCASSEQSGNQPQHFGDGTRLSIL.

This sequence joins TRBV27 and TRBJ1-1, with TRBD1 matching over 7 bases. This CDR3 is 15 amino acids long. Looked up from germline, CDR1 is MNHEY and CDR2 is SMNVEV (reference sequence). V shed 7 bases and J 5 bases; nucleotides not matched to a gene: 13. Here the CDR3 reads CASTLTGAERTEAFF. The CDR3 coding sequence is TGTGCCAGCACCCTAACAGGGGCTGAGAGGACTGAAGCTTTCTTT.

This clone was seen a few times. The chain couples TRBV6-6 to TRBJ2-7; D gene uncertain. This CDR3 spans 13 amino acids. Germline assignment: CDR1 MNHNY and CDR2 SVGAGI (reference sequence). V dropped 0 bases and J dropped 8 bases, with 11 bases sitting between them. CDR3 residues: CASSYSRGGQQYF. The CDR3 nucleotides are TGTGCCAGCAGTTACTCCCGCGGCGGCCAGCAGTACTTC.